These T cell receptor beta chains were read from a single sample in a study of blood T cell repertoires in COVID-19. Assay used: immunoSEQ multiplex PCR; TCRdb lists only in-frame clones, some missing. This sample has fewer than 300,000 clones, with around 82% found just once. Specimen: peripheral blood. The receptors stem from a human donor in a cohort sampled during active COVID-19. The CDR3 runs from the conserved cysteine through the conserved F or W. D genes are given only for firm matches. Clone size is shown for a subset of rows, as once, few, many or a class of expanded clone.

D gene,J gene,V gene,clone size,CDR3 protein,CDR3 DNA
NA,TRBJ1-6,TRBV3-1/TRBV3-2,NA,CASSQDPEATAPLHF,TGTGCCAGCAGCCAAGACCCTGAGGCAACCGCACCCCTCCACTTT
NA,TRBJ2-7,TRBV6-5,once,CASSYSRDSSYEQYF,TGTGCCAGCAGTTACTCGCGGGACAGCTCCTACGAGCAGTACTTC
NA,TRBJ1-1,TRBV10-2,NA,CASSDLAKEAFF,TGCGCCAGCAGTGATCTGGCAAAAGAAGCTTTCTTT
TRBD1,TRBJ2-2,TRBV5-1,NA,CASSRTGDYTGELFF,TGCGCCAGCAGCCGGACAGGGGACTACACCGGGGAGCTGTTTTTT
NA,TRBJ1-1,TRBV5-4,NA,CASSPPRQGWSGGGTEAFF,TGTGCCAGCAGCCCCCCGAGGCAGGGATGGAGTGGGGGCGGCACTGAAGCTTTCTTT
NA,TRBJ1-1,TRBV21-1,NA,CASSAGTGFTEAFF,TGTGCCAGCAGCGCTGGGACAGGGTTCACTGAAGCTTTCTTT
NA,TRBJ2-1,TRBV18,NA,CASSPNRQRNREQFF,TGTGCCAGCTCACCGAATAGACAGAGGAATCGTGAGCAGTTCTTC
NA,TRBJ2-2,TRBV7-2,few,CASSLERAELTGELFF,TGTGCCAGCAGCTTAGAGAGGGCCGAACTCACCGGGGAGCTGTTTTTT
TRBD1,TRBJ1-2,TRBV6-2/TRBV6-3,NA,CASSEDRIYGYTF,TGTGCCAGCAGTGAGGACAGGATTTATGGCTACACCTTC
NA,TRBJ1-1,TRBV19,NA,CASSIGGRNTEAFF,TGTGCCAGTAGTATAGGAGGAAGGAACACTGAAGCTTTCTTT
TRBD1,TRBJ1-1,TRBV29-1,NA,CSVADRGKEAFF,TGCAGCGTTGCTGACAGGGGAAAGGAAGCTTTCTTT
TRBD2,TRBJ2-2,TRBV6-1,NA,CASSEHGGDVGELFF,TGTGCCAGCAGTGAACACGGGGGGGACGTCGGGGAGCTGTTTTTT
NA,TRBJ1-5,TRBV7-2,NA,CASSQAGVLRNQPQHF,TGTGCCAGCAGCCAGGCAGGGGTCCTTCGCAATCAGCCCCAGCATTTT
NA,TRBJ2-3,TRBV7-9,NA,CASSLVRSASTDTQYF,TGTGCCAGCAGCTTAGTCCGGAGCGCTAGCACAGATACGCAGTATTTT
NA,TRBJ2-7,TRBV7-6,once,CASSLPGLSYEQYF,TGTGCCAGCAGCCTCCCGGGACTCTCCTACGAGCAGTACTTC
TRBD2,TRBJ2-5,TRBV2,once,CASSELGLAGVETQYF,TGTGCCAGCAGTGAACTCGGACTAGCGGGGGTGGAGACCCAGTACTTC
NA,TRBJ1-5,TRBV28,NA,CAITESGGNQPQHF,TGTGCCATAACGGAGTCCGGTGGCAATCAGCCCCAGCATTTT
NA,TRBJ1-2,TRBV11-2,NA,CASSHYFGGAGRDYGYTF,TGTGCCAGCAGTCATTATTTTGGGGGGGCCGGGAGGGACTATGGCTACACCTTC
TRBD2,TRBJ2-1,TRBV9,NA,CASSPLAGGSYNEQFF,TGTGCCAGCAGCCCCTTAGCGGGGGGATCCTACAATGAGCAGTTCTTC
TRBD1,TRBJ2-3,TRBV20-1,NA,CSASQRTGEDTQYF,TGCAGTGCTAGTCAGCGGACAGGGGAGGATACGCAGTATTTT
NA,TRBJ2-7,TRBV5-1,few,CASSLGPTMGYEQYF,TGCGCCAGCAGCTTGGGCCCGACAATGGGCTACGAGCAGTACTTC
NA,TRBJ2-1,TRBV14,NA,CASSRGLLEQFF,TGTGCCAGCAGCCGTGGACTCCTGGAGCAGTTCTTC
NA,TRBJ1-4,TRBV13,NA,CASSFKGPATNEKLFF,TGTGCCAGCAGCTTTAAGGGGCCGGCAACTAATGAAAAACTGTTTTTT
NA,TRBJ2-7,TRBV6-2/TRBV6-3,NA,CASSYPKNYEQYF,TGTGCCAGCAGTTACCCTAAAAACTACGAGCAGTACTTC
TRBD2,TRBJ2-3,TRBV19,NA,CASSIGGGGGALLRDTQYF,TGTGCCAGTAGTATAGGCGGAGGCGGGGGGGCCCTTCTAAGAGATACGCAGTATTTT
NA,TRBJ1-3,TRBV3-1/TRBV3-2,NA,CASSRNPGHTGNTIYF,TGTGCCAGCAGCCGTAATCCGGGACATACTGGAAACACCATATATTTT
NA,TRBJ1-1,TRBV7-3,NA,CASSLTGERNTEAFF,TGTGCCAGCAGCTTAACCGGGGAACGGAACACTGAAGCTTTCTTT
NA,TRBJ1-1,TRBV6-5,NA,CASSYVGDTEAFF,TGTGCCAGCAGTTATGTAGGGGACACTGAAGCTTTCTTT
NA,TRBJ1-5,TRBV24-1,NA,CATSVRVRGYQPQHF,TGTGCCACCAGTGTTCGGGTCAGGGGCTATCAGCCCCAGCATTTT
NA,TRBJ2-1,TRBV6-2/TRBV6-3,NA,CASSYAVEFPYNEQFF,TGTGCCAGCAGTTATGCGGTGGAGTTCCCATACAATGAGCAGTTCTTC
NA,TRBJ1-6,TRBV5-1,NA,CASSSGVTRSNSPLHF,TGCGCCAGCAGCTCGGGGGTCACCAGGTCTAATTCACCCCTCCACTTT
TRBD1,TRBJ1-1,TRBV4-3,NA,CASSQRTGGNTEAFF,TGCGCCAGCAGCCAAAGGACAGGGGGGAACACTGAAGCTTTCTTT
NA,TRBJ1-4,TRBV6-5,NA,CASIALEKLFF,TGTGCCAGCATAGCCCTGGAAAAACTGTTTTTT
NA,TRBJ2-1,TRBV11-3,NA,CASSSTSSGAEQFF,TGTGCCAGCAGCTCTACTAGTAGCGGCGCCGAGCAGTTCTTC
NA,TRBJ2-7,TRBV7-3,NA,CASSQHRRGNRGYEQYF,TGTGCCAGCAGCCAGCACCGGCGGGGCAATAGGGGCTACGAGCAGTACTTC
NA,TRBJ1-1,TRBV3-1/TRBV3-2,NA,CASSQVPGRSTEAFF,TGTGCCAGCAGCCAAGTGCCAGGGAGGAGCACTGAAGCTTTCTTT
TRBD1,TRBJ1-1,TRBV6-1,NA,CASSAGTGGHNVILNTEAFF,TGTGCCAGCAGTGCGGGGACAGGGGGCCATAATGTTATTTTGAACACTGAAGCTTTCTTT
NA,TRBJ1-5,TRBV28,once,CASSLAGQPQHF,TGTGCCAGCAGTTTGGCGGGCCAGCCCCAGCATTTT
TRBD1,TRBJ1-5,TRBV29-1,NA,CSVDRGQPQHF,TGCAGCGTCGACAGGGGACAGCCCCAGCATTTT
TRBD1,TRBJ2-5,TRBV28,once,CASSRPTGKVRETQYF,TGTGCCAGCAGTCGACCGACAGGGAAGGTTCGGGAGACCCAGTACTTC
NA,TRBJ2-1,TRBV10-1,NA,CASSEGRDRAHNEQFF,TGCGCCAGCAGTGAGGGGCGGGATCGGGCCCACAATGAGCAGTTCTTC
NA,TRBJ2-7,TRBV6-6,NA,CASRPVRGEQYF,TGTGCCAGCAGGCCGGTCCGGGGCGAGCAGTACTTC
TRBD2,TRBJ2-7,TRBV10-1,NA,CASSESRAGGYEQYF,TGCGCCAGCAGTGAGTCGAGAGCGGGAGGCTACGAGCAGTACTTC
TRBD2,TRBJ2-7,TRBV6-2/TRBV6-3,NA,CASSYRVGRGYEQYF,TGTGCCAGCAGTTACAGGGTCGGGAGGGGGTACGAGCAGTACTTC